Listed below are T cell receptor beta chains from one sample, sequenced in a study of T cell changes during pregnancy in multiple sclerosis. Generated by immunoSEQ multiplex PCR, the TCRdb table keeps only in-frame clones and is missing some. This table has about 51,000 clones, around 94% appearing once. Source: CD4+ T cells from peripheral blood mononuclear cells, taken in the second trimester of pregnancy. The origin of the receptors is a female donor with multiple sclerosis, enrolled in a pregnancy study. The CDR3 runs from the conserved cysteine through the conserved F or W. A D gene is named only where the DNA matches it firmly. Expanded clones are given a class, and other clones once, few, many or no size at all.

D gene	V gene	clone size	J gene	CDR3 protein	CDR3 DNA
TRBD2	TRBV7-6	.	TRBJ2-5	CASSLEAGGQETQYF	TGTGCCAGCAGCTTAGAGGCGGGGGGGCAAGAGACCCAGTACTTC
.	TRBV7-2	once	TRBJ2-3	CASSLTGFSSTDTQYF	TGTGCCAGCAGCTTAACGGGTTTCTCCTCTACAGATACGCAGTATTTT
.	TRBV11-2	.	TRBJ2-7	CASSLVGARGATYEQYF	TGTGCCAGCAGCTTAGTAGGGGCTCGGGGGGCGACCTACGAGCAGTACTTC
TRBD1	TRBV5-1	.	TRBJ2-3	CASSLNGQGSGGDTQYF	TGCGCCAGCAGCTTGAACGGACAGGGTTCGGGTGGAGATACGCAGTATTTT
TRBD1	TRBV6-5	.	TRBJ2-7	CASRTGGSYEQYF	TGTGCCAGCAGAACAGGGGGATCCTACGAGCAGTACTTC
TRBD2	TRBV13	.	TRBJ2-5	CASSFHPGGAGVETQYF	TGTGCCAGCAGCTTTCACCCCGGGGGGGCGGGGGTGGAGACCCAGTACTTC
TRBD1	TRBV7-3	.	TRBJ1-6	CASSPGQGNSPLHF	TGTGCCAGCAGCCCCGGACAGGGAAATTCACCCCTCCACTTT
TRBD2	TRBV7-3	.	TRBJ2-3	CASSPVVAGGLGTDTQYF	TGTGCCAGCAGCCCCGTGGTAGCGGGGGGGCTCGGCACAGATACGCAGTATTTT
.	TRBV7-2	.	TRBJ2-3	CASSFVNSLTYF	TGTGCCAGCAGCTTTGTCAACAGCCTTACCTATTTT
.	TRBV19	.	TRBJ1-1	CATGGRYTEAFF	TGTGCCACTGGGGGCAGATACACTGAAGCTTTCTTT
TRBD1	TRBV4-1	.	TRBJ2-1	CASSQLGQGLSYNEQFF	TGCGCCAGCAGCCAACTTGGACAGGGCCTATCCTACAATGAGCAGTTCTTC
TRBD2	TRBV7-8	.	TRBJ2-3	CASSADERGGTDTQYF	TGTGCCAGCAGCGCTGACGAGCGGGGGGGCACAGATACGCAGTATTTT
TRBD2	TRBV7-3	.	TRBJ2-5	CASSSGGEETQYF	TGTGCCAGCAGCTCGGGGGGGGAAGAGACCCAGTACTTC
.	TRBV4-3	.	TRBJ2-7	CASSQGSSYEQYF	TGCGCCAGCAGCCAGGGGAGCTCCTACGAGCAGTACTTC
.	TRBV19	.	TRBJ1-2	CASSIQGNYGYTF	TGTGCCAGTAGTATCCAGGGTAACTATGGCTACACCTTC
.	TRBV30	.	TRBJ1-1	CAWTLLGGSTEAFF	TGTGCCTGGACCCTTCTAGGGGGAAGCACTGAAGCTTTCTTT
.	TRBV12-1	.	TRBJ2-5	CASKPPGGPETQYF	TGTGCCAGCAAACCCCCGGGGGGGCCGGAGACCCAGTACTTC
.	TRBV4-3	.	TRBJ2-1	CASSQEAHYNEQFF	TGCGCCAGCAGCCAAGAGGCTCATTACAATGAGCAGTTCTTC
.	TRBV2	.	TRBJ1-2	CASSFGDLFYGYTF	TGTGCCAGCAGTTTTGGCGACTTGTTCTATGGCTACACCTTC
TRBD1	TRBV5-1	.	TRBJ1-6	CASSPGQTNSPLHF	TGCGCCAGCAGCCCGGGACAGACCAATTCACCCCTCCACTTT
.	TRBV6-6	.	TRBJ2-2	CASSAQGRSTGELFF	TGTGCCAGCAGTGCACAGGGTCGAAGCACCGGGGAGCTGTTTTTT
.	TRBV4-2	.	TRBJ2-2	CASSQDHIVTGELFF	TGTGCCAGCAGCCAAGATCACATCGTCACCGGGGAGCTGTTTTTT
.	TRBV9	.	TRBJ2-7	CASSVAAGPPYEQYF	TGTGCCAGCAGCGTAGCCGCGGGGCCTCCCTACGAGCAGTACTTC
.	TRBV4-3	.	TRBJ2-2	CASSYGSGELFF	TGCGCCAGCAGCTACGGGAGCGGGGAGCTGTTTTTT
.	TRBV7-9	.	TRBJ1-1	CASSPRDTEAFF	TGTGCCAGCAGCCCCCGAGACACTGAAGCTTTCTTT
.	TRBV9	.	TRBJ2-7	CASSVDLSSYEQYF	TGTGCCAGCAGCGTAGACTTAAGCTCCTACGAGCAGTACTTC
.	TRBV7-6	.	TRBJ2-5	CASSLERETQYF	TGTGCCAGCAGCTTAGAGAGAGAGACCCAGTACTTC
.	TRBV18	.	TRBJ1-1	CASSYEGNTEAFF	TGTGCCAGCTCCTACGAGGGTAACACTGAAGCTTTCTTT
TRBD1	TRBV27	.	TRBJ1-2	CASRPDLTGGYGYTF	TGTGCCAGCAGGCCGGATCTTACAGGGGGCTATGGCTACACCTTC
TRBD2	TRBV4-2	.	TRBJ2-3	CASSHGGATDTQYF	TGTGCCAGCAGCCACGGGGGGGCCACAGATACGCAGTATTTT
TRBD1	TRBV6-5	.	TRBJ1-3	CASSYSTGVDGNTIYF	TGTGCCAGCAGTTACTCAACAGGGGTGGATGGAAACACCATATATTTT
TRBD1	TRBV11-2	.	TRBJ1-2	CASSEGQAWSNNYGYTF	TGTGCCAGCAGCGAAGGACAGGCTTGGTCTAATAACTATGGCTACACCTTC
TRBD1	TRBV19	once	TRBJ1-1	CASSTYFYGQGNTEAFF	TGTGCCAGTAGTACCTATTTTTATGGACAGGGAAACACTGAAGCTTTCTTT
.	TRBV27	.	TRBJ1-5	CASRPSGGLNQPQHF	TGTGCCAGCAGACCGTCGGGAGGGCTCAATCAGCCCCAGCATTTT
TRBD1	TRBV7-8	.	TRBJ2-1	CASSPEGQPYNEQFF	TGTGCCAGCAGCCCAGAGGGACAGCCTTACAATGAGCAGTTCTTC
TRBD1	TRBV7-9	.	TRBJ2-7	CASSLGGQGPYEQYF	TGTGCCAGCAGCTTAGGAGGACAGGGGCCGTACGAGCAGTACTTC
.	TRBV7-2	few	TRBJ1-2	CASRSDRWGYGYTF	TGTGCCAGCAGATCTGACAGGTGGGGATATGGCTACACCTTC
.	TRBV7-6	.	TRBJ1-3	CASSLVAAQTGNTIYF	TGTGCCAGCAGCTTAGTGGCCGCTCAGACTGGAAACACCATATATTTT
TRBD1	TRBV18	.	TRBJ1-6	CASSPTGGNSPLHF	TGTGCCAGCTCACCGACAGGGGGTAATTCACCCCTCCACTTT
.	TRBV4-3	.	TRBJ2-7	CASSQGQASYEQYF	TGCGCCAGCAGCCAAGGGCAGGCCTCCTACGAGCAGTACTTC